The 4 T cell receptor beta chains listed next were all sequenced from one sample in a study of shared clonotypes between healthy human individuals. Here immunoSEQ multiplex PCR was the method, and the copy in TCRdb shows in-frame clones only, minus some. The sample has roughly 2 million clones, roughly 95% seen once. CD45RO-negative, CCR7-positively selected cells formed the naive CD8 fraction, excluding terminally differentiated effector memory CD45RA+ cells. The sequenced sample consisted of naive CD8+ T cells sorted from blood. These receptors originate from a man between 18 and 35 years old in good health.

The V and J genes are TRBV9 and TRBJ2-2, with 7 nucleotides matching TRBD2. This CDR3 comprises 17 residues. CDR1 is SGDLS, CDR2 YYNGEE, per germline. Trimming cost V 3 bases and J 0 bases; bases outside gene matches: 8. CDR3 amino acids: CASSAPKLATNTGELFF. The CDR3 coding sequence is TGTGCCAGCAGCGCCCCCAAACTAGCGACGAACACCGGGGAGCTGTTTTTT. The entire variable domain, with the rest obtained from reference TRBV9 and TRBJ2-2, is as follows: DSGVTQTPKHLITATGQRVTLRCSPRSGDLSVYWYQQSLDQGLQFLIQYYNGEERAKGNILERFSAQQFPDLHSELNLSSLELGDSALYFCASSAPKLATNTGELFFGEGSRLTVL.

V is TRBV10-1 and J is TRBJ2-7; a possible D gene is TRBD1 (6 bases). Trimming removed 7 bases from V and 4 bases from J, with 26 bases in between. The CDR3 is 17 amino acids. Germline V gene lookup returns CDR1 WNHNN and CDR2 SYGVQD (reference sequence). The CDR3 reads CASNQNRVLFLTYEQYF. As DNA, the CDR3 is TGCGCCAGCAACCAAAACAGGGTGCTTTTCCTAACTTACGAGCAGTACTTC.

The rearrangement uses TRBV5-5 and TRBJ2-5; unclear D gene. Germline CDR1 and CDR2: SGHKS and YYEKEE (reference sequence). There are 14 residues in the CDR3. The V end was cut by 4 bases, the J end by 2 bases, with 12 bases between. The CDR3 nucleotides are TGTGCCAGCAGCGATCTATGGGCACAAGAGACCCAGTACTTC. Translating it yields CASSDLWAQETQYF.

The rearrangement uses TRBV28 and TRBJ1-4; perhaps TRBD1 as D (5 bases). The CDR3 has 13 amino acids. Trimming took 7 bases from V and 8 from J, leaving 14 bases between them. Germline loops: CDR1 MDHEN, CDR2 SYDVKM. The CDR3, as DNA: TGTGCCAGCAAAGTCGGGGGTTCGGAAAAACTGTTTTTT. Translation: CASKVGGSEKLFF.